A single sample gave rise to the 12 T cell receptor beta chains below, sequenced in a study of tumor and adjacent non-tumor tissue in lung cancer. Three rounds of nested PCR, following a modified ARM-PCR protocol, produced the TCRbeta library. TCRdb itself ran the multiplex PCR reads through MiXCR, one entry per CDR3 protein. The sample records about 90,000 distinct CDR3 sequences, more than 75% being singletons. RNA was extracted from bulk tissue without any cell sorting. More than 3 cm separated this lung sample from the edge of the tumor. The sequenced sample was distant non-tumor lung tissue. Source of these receptors: a woman aged 45-65 years with non-small cell lung cancer.

This clonotype was observed many times. The chain links TRBV6-6 to TRBJ2-1, with D unresolved. This CDR3 comprises 13 residues. Germline CDR1 MNHNY, CDR2 SVGAGI (reference sequence). Trimming shortened V by 0 bases and J by 8 bases, and 8 bases separated the two germline ends. The CDR3, as DNA: TGTGCCAGCAGTTACTCCCATGGAGATGAGCAGTTCTTC. Amino acids: CASSYSHGDEQFF.

A remark on this clonotype: Given a much more abundant clone one base away, this may be a read error. The chain employs TRBV28 and TRBJ1-4; TRBD1 matches 8 bases. CDR1 is MDHEN and CDR2 is SYDVKM in the germline V gene. The CDR3 loop spans 14 amino acids. CDR3 nucleotide sequence: TGTGCCGCCAAACCCAGGGGGCGTGATGAAATACTGTTTTTT. Translation gives CAAKPRGRDEILFF.

The count of this clonotype is one. This likely comes from a read error, as the CDR3 has no conserved phenylalanine or tryptophan at its end. No DNA is shown, since the ends of the CDR3 on it are uncertain; the CDR3 is the one TCRdb lists. The chain has TRBV11-2 and TRBJ1-5; the DNA was not compared with TRBD1, the D call given in the table. Including both end residues, the CDR3 is 13 amino acids long. CDR1 is SGHAT, CDR2 FQNNGV, per germline. The CDR3 spells CASSLENGGALYL.

Of note for this clonotype: Germline is not matched at one junction end, which may reflect a read error. This chain uses TRBV6-5 with TRBJ1-1; no clear D gene. The germline gives CDR1 MNHEY, CDR2 SVGAGI. This CDR3 is built from 11 residues. The CDR3 sequence is CASRKNTETFF. The CDR3 nucleotides are TGTGCCAGTAGAAAGAACACTGAAACTTTCTTT.

With respect to this clonotype: With a much larger clone just one base away, this may be a read error. The V gene is TRBV12-3 or TRBV12-4, the J gene TRBJ1-2, with D uncertain. CDR3 length equals 12 residues. The CDR3 DNA reads as TGTGCCAGCAATTTACGCGCGAGTGGCTACACCTTC. Translated: CASNLRASGYTF.

This clonotype was counted a single time. A much more abundant neighbour one base away suggests this may be a read error. The J gene is TRBJ1-1, the V gene TRBV7-9, with TRBD1 matching over 8 bases. V gave up 1 base and J gave up 5 bases; unmatched junction bases: 0. This CDR3 is 13 amino acids long. Germline-derived CDR1 and CDR2 are SEHNR and FQNEAQ (reference sequence). CDR3 protein: CASSLGTGTEAFF. In DNA, the CDR3 is TGTGCCAGCAGCTTAGGGACAGGGACTGAAGCTTTCTTT.

Worth noting for this clonotype: This sequence may be a read error, since a much larger clone differs from it by one base. This chain uses TRBV20-1 with TRBJ1-4; 8 bases match TRBD1. Germline values: CDR1 DFQATT, CDR2 SNEGSKA (reference sequence). CDR3 length: 14 residues. The ends lost 7 bases at V and 7 bases at J; junction bases unmatched: 11. This chain's CDR3 is CSVGGQADAEKLFF. The CDR3 DNA sequence: TGCAGTGTTGGGGGACAGGCGGACGCTGAAAAACTGTTTTTT.

For this clonotype: One end of the junction does not line up with germline, which may come from a read error. The chain recombines TRBV11-1 with TRBJ2-1; D ambiguous. CDR3 length equals 13 residues. CDR1 SGHAT and CDR2 FQDESV come from the germline V gene (reference sequence). CDR3 DNA sequence: TGTGCCTGCAACTTAGACCGCTGGGATGAGCCGTTCTTC. Encoded protein: CACNLDRWDEPFF. Full variable domain (outside the CDR3, taken from reference TRBV11-1 and TRBJ2-1): EAEVAQSPRYKITEKSQAVAFWCDPISGHATLYWYRQILGQGPELLVQFQDESVVDDSQLPKDRFSAERLKGVDSTLKIQPAELGDSAMYLCACNLDRWDEPFFGPGTRLTVL.

About this clonotype itself: One junction end does not reproduce the germline sequence, and a read error may be involved. The V and J genes are TRBV6-2 or TRBV6-3 and TRBJ2-4, with D possibly TRBD2 on 6 matching bases. The CDR3 covers 10 residues. Germline CDR1 MNHEY, CDR2 SVGEGT. The CDR3 region has the DNA TGTGTCATCGGGAGAAACGTTCAGTACTTC. It translates to CVIGRNVQYF.

In the case of this clonotype: At one end the junction does not follow the germline gene, possibly because of a read error. V and J are TRBV12-3 or TRBV12-4 and TRBJ1-1; D may be TRBD1 (6 bases). There are 14 residues in the CDR3. CDR3: CASSVSRGATETFF. The CDR3 coding sequence is TGTGCCAGCAGTGTTTCGAGGGGGGCCACTGAAACTTTCTTT.

This clonotype was detected ten times or more. This rearrangement joins TRBV6-5 to TRBJ1-1, with a possible D match to TRBD1 (6 bases). V was clipped by 5 bases and J by 3 bases, with 10 bases between them. Germline loops: CDR1 MNHEY, CDR2 SVGAGI. The CDR3 covers 13 residues. This CDR3 reads CASSLDRDTEAFF. CDR3 DNA: TGTGCCAGCAGTCTGGACAGAGACACTGAAGCTTTCTTT.

To note about this clonotype: A much larger clonotype is one base distant, so this may be a read error. This rearrangement joins TRBV7-9 to TRBJ1-6; D is unresolved. Germline loops: CDR1 SEHNR, CDR2 FQNEAQ (reference sequence). The CDR3 has 13 amino acids. Trimming pared 8 bases from V and 7 bases from J, leaving 12 bases between. The CDR3: CASGRPGNSPLHF. DNA for the CDR3: TGTGCCAGCGGCCGCCCGGGGAATTCACCCCTCCACTTT. The full variable domain, in which reference TRBV7-9 and TRBJ1-6 provide the parts outside the CDR3, is DTGVSQNPRHKITKRGQNVTFRCDPISEHNRLYWYRQTLGQGPEFLTYFQNEAQLEKSRLLSDRFSAERPKGSFSTLEIQRTEQGDSAMYLCASGRPGNSPLHFGNGTRLTVT.